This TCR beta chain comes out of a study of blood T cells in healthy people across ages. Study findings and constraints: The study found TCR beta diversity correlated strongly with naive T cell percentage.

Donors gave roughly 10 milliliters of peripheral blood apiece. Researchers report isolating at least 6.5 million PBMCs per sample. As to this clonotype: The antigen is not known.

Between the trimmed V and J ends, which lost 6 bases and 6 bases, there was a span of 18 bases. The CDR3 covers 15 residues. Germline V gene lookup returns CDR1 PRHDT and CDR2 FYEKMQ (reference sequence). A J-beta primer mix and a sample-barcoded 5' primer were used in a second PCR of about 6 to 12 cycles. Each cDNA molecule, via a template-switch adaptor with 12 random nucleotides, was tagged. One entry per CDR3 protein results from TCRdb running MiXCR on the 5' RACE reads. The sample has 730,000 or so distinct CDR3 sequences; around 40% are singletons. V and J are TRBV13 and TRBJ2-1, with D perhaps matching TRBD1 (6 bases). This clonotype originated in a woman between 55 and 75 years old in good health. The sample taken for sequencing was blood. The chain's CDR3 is CASSWWVQGINEQFF. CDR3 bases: TGTGCCAGCAGTTGGTGGGTACAGGGTATCAATGAGCAGTTCTTC.